One sample yielded the 6 T cell receptor beta chains listed below, sequenced in a study of vaccination and CD4 T cells after COVID-19. Scientists ran DNA taken from cultured CD4+ T cells through the Oncomine TCR Beta short-read assay for sequencing. MiXCR, run by TCRdb on the PCR reads, gives a single entry per CDR3 protein. The sample has about 17,000 distinct CDR3 sequences; approximately 52% are singletons. No antigen has been assigned to these receptors. The sample's treatment: roughly 10-day PBMC culture with coronavirus spike peptide pools or control peptides (ViraFEST assay). The sample was CD4+ T cells from blood, cultured in vitro. All receptors derive from a human donor who had recovered from COVID-19.

The count of this clonotype is one. V gene TRBV19 combines with J gene TRBJ1-5; 7 bases agree with TRBD1. This CDR3 has 15 amino acids. From germline, CDR1 is LNHDA and CDR2 SQIVND (reference sequence). V gave up 8 bases and J gave up 0 bases; unmatched junction bases: 7. The CDR3 DNA follows: TGTGCCAGTGGCCCAACAGGGGATAGCAATCAGCCCCAGCATTTT. This translates into CASGPTGDSNQPQHF.

This rearrangement joins TRBV10-3 to TRBJ2-7; 8 bases match TRBD1. This CDR3 region has 14 residues. Germline loops: CDR1 ENHRY, CDR2 SYGVKD. Trimming at V came to 4 bases and at J to 7 bases, leaving 9 bases not matched to a gene. The chain's CDR3 is CAISGSGTGLEQYF. The CDR3, as DNA: TGTGCCATCAGTGGGTCCGGGACAGGCTTAGAGCAGTACTTC.

The V gene is TRBV20-1, the J gene TRBJ2-5; a weak D match, TRBD1 (5 bases). Trimming cost V 2 bases and J 3 bases, with 13 bases left between them. Germline-derived CDR1 and CDR2 are DFQATT and SNEGSKA (reference sequence). The CDR3 extends over 14 amino acids. CDR3: CSARSALQEETQYF. Here the CDR3 DNA reads TGCAGTGCTAGATCCGCCTTACAGGAAGAGACCCAGTACTTC.

The chain is built from TRBV7-9 and TRBJ2-1; TRBD1 is a possible D gene (6 bases). Per the germline V gene, CDR1 is SEHNR and CDR2 is FQNEAQ (reference sequence). The CDR3 is 16 residues long. Between the trimmed V and J ends, which lost 0 bases and 3 bases, there was a span of 12 bases. Here the CDR3 reads CASSLAGRGDYNEQFF. The DNA for the CDR3 is TGTGCCAGCAGCTTAGCGGGCAGGGGCGACTACAATGAGCAGTTCTTC. The whole variable domain, remainder taken from reference TRBV7-9 and TRBJ2-1, is DTGVSQNPRHKITKRGQNVTFRCDPISEHNRLYWYRQTLGQGPEFLTYFQNEAQLEKSRLLSDRFSAERPKGSFSTLEIQRTEQGDSAMYLCASSLAGRGDYNEQFFGPGTRLTVL.

The J gene is TRBJ1-3, the V gene TRBV19; TRBD1 aligns across 9 bases. Per germline, CDR1 LNHDA and CDR2 SQIVND (reference sequence). The V segment lost 3 bases and the J segment 8 bases; nucleotides outside the gene matches: 5. CDR3 size: 14 residues. DNA of the CDR3: TGTGCCAGTAGTATGCGGACAGGGGCGGACACCATATATTTT. This encodes CASSMRTGADTIYF.

The chain combines TRBV7-2 with TRBJ2-7; D is perhaps TRBD1 (6 bases). V was cut by 6 bases and J by 1 base, with 16 bases left in between. The CDR3 runs to 15 residues. Per the germline V gene, CDR1 is SGHTA and CDR2 is FQGNSA. The chain's CDR3 is CASSLLTGGSYEQYF. CDR3 sequence (DNA): TGTGCCAGCAGTCTTTTGACAGGAGGTTCCTACGAGCAGTACTTC.